This T cell receptor (beta chain) appears in the sequencing data of a study of CD8 T cells in Susac syndrome. With random hexamers, reverse transcription was performed on roughly 0.5 to 1 ug of RNA. TCRdb redid the calling of the immunoSEQ multiplex PCR reads with MiXCR, one entry per CDR3 protein. The sample shows roughly 220,000 distinct CDR3 sequences, less than 95% of them seen only once. The source is a human donor with Susac syndrome. The specimen sequenced was CD4+ T cells from PBMCs.

The chain's CDR3 is CAWSVLGQQGYGYTF. For the CDR3, the DNA is TGTGCCTGGAGTGTCTTGGGTCAACAGGGATATGGCTACACCTTC. This chain uses TRBV30 with TRBJ1-2, with a weak D call TRBD1 (6 bases). Deletions cut 0 bases from V and 5 bases from J, with 16 bases between. The CDR3 sequence is 15 residues long. The germline gives CDR1 GTSNPN, CDR2 SVGIG (reference sequence). Together with reference TRBV30 and TRBJ1-2, the CDR3 gives the full variable domain: SQTIHQWPATLVQPVGSPLSLECTVEGTSNPNLYWYRQAAGRGLQLLFYSVGIGQISSEVPQNLSASRPQDRQFILSSKKLLLSDSGFYLCAWSVLGQQGYGYTFGSGTRLTVV.